One sample yielded the 23 T cell receptor beta chains listed below, sequenced in a study of T cells in Graves' hyperthyroidism and ophthalmopathy. RNA transcripts yielded amplified TCR beta CDR3 regions. The HTBI set primed first-round TCR CDR3 RT-PCR. TCRdb itself ran the multiplex PCR reads through MiXCR, one entry per CDR3 protein. The repertoire consists of 530,000 or so distinct CDR3 sequences, with roughly 17% occurring once and the leading ten covering under 20%. The sequencing input was blood. Receptor source: a woman aged 18 to 35 with Graves' ophthalmopathy.

This clonotype was recorded many times. The J gene is TRBJ2-3, the V gene TRBV13, with D uncertain. The germline gives CDR1 PRHDT, CDR2 FYEKMQ (reference sequence). V was shortened by 7 bases and J by 4 bases, with 12 bases between the two germline ends. This CDR3 spans 13 amino acids. Here the CDR3 DNA reads TGTGCCAGCATAAACATACAAGCAGATACGCAGTATTTT. Translating gives CASINIQADTQYF. Looking up the rest from reference TRBV13 and TRBJ2-3 gives the full variable domain: AAGVIQSPRHLIKEKRETATLKCYPIPRHDTVYWYQQGPGQDPQFLISFYEKMQSDKGSIPDRFSAQQFSDYHSELNMSSLELGDSALYFCASINIQADTQYFGPGTRLTVL.

CDR3 coding DNA: TGTGCCAGCAGCGTAGGCGCACGCACAGATACGCAGTATTTT. It translates to CASSVGARTDTQYF. The rearrangement joins TRBV9 to TRBJ2-3, with no clear D. The CDR3 is 14 residues long. Germline-derived CDR1 and CDR2 are SGDLS and YYNGEE. The V gene lost 0 bases and the J gene lost 1 base, with 6 bases spanning the gap.

Many counts were recorded for this clonotype. The chain recombines TRBV5-1 with TRBJ1-1, with D perhaps TRBD1 (6 bases). With 0 bases removed from V and 1 base from J, the gap between germline ends came to 10 bases. The CDR3 has 15 residues. Germline values: CDR1 SGHRS, CDR2 YFSETQ. CDR3 in amino acids: CASSLDGQPNTEAFF. CDR3 DNA sequence: TGCGCCAGCAGCTTGGACGGACAGCCGAACACTGAAGCTTTCTTT.

Ten or more counts support this clonotype. The V call is TRBV7-3, the J call TRBJ2-2; 7 bases are a match to TRBD2. There are 15 residues in the CDR3. CDR1 and CDR2 (germline): SGHTA, FQGTGA. V dropped 0 bases and J dropped 5; count of bases not matched to a gene: 3. DNA for the CDR3: TGTGCCAGCAGCTTAACGGTGGGAGGGACCGGGGAGCTGTTTTTT. Residues: CASSLTVGGTGELFF.

This clonotype was recorded a few times. The rearrangement uses TRBV19 and TRBJ1-5; TRBD1 is a possible D gene (5 bases). V was cut by 2 bases and J by 5 bases, with 13 bases left in between. Germline assignment: CDR1 LNHDA and CDR2 SQIVND (reference sequence). The CDR3 runs 15 residues. This chain's CDR3 is CASSISGTRHQPQHF. Written as DNA, the CDR3 is TGTGCCAGTAGTATATCCGGGACGCGTCATCAGCCCCAGCATTTT.

V and J are TRBV28 and TRBJ2-3, with TRBD2 matching over 9 bases. V lost 5 bases to trimming and J lost 0 bases; unmatched junction nucleotides: 3. The CDR3 has 15 amino acids. The germline CDR1 and CDR2 sequences are MDHEN and SYDVKM. The CDR3 here is CASSRLAESTDTQYF. CDR3 DNA sequence: TGTGCCAGCAGTCGACTAGCGGAGAGCACAGATACGCAGTATTTT. The whole variable domain, remainder taken from reference TRBV28 and TRBJ2-3, is DVKVTQSSRYLVKRTGEKVFLECVQDMDHENMFWYRQDPGLGLRLIYFSYDVKMKEKGDIPEGYSVSREKKERFSLILESASTNQTSMYLCASSRLAESTDTQYFGPGTRLTVL.

The rearrangement links TRBV2 to TRBJ2-5; 8 bases map to TRBD2. The junction had 10 bases not matched to a gene; V was cut back by 9 bases and J by 4 bases. CDR3 length: 14 amino acids. Germline CDR1 and CDR2: SNHLY and FYNNEI. CDR3 in DNA: TGTGCCAGTGTCCCGGGAGGGAGTTTAGAGACCCAGTACTTC. Its translation is CASVPGGSLETQYF. Together with reference TRBV2 and TRBJ2-5, the CDR3 gives the full variable domain: EPEVTQTPSHQVTQMGQEVILRCVPISNHLYFYWYRQILGQKVEFLVSFYNNEISEKSEIFDDQFSVERPDGSNFTLKIRSTKLEDSAMYFCASVPGGSLETQYFGPGTRLLVL.

This clonotype showed up many times. The V and J genes are TRBV2 and TRBJ1-1, with unresolved D. Germline-derived CDR1 and CDR2 are SNHLY and FYNNEI. Trimming shortened V by 10 bases and J by 0 bases, and 12 bases separated the two germline ends. This CDR3 region has 13 residues. CDR3 in amino acids: CATSTKMNTEAFF. The CDR3 region has the DNA TGTGCCACCTCGACAAAAATGAACACTGAAGCTTTCTTT.

This clonotype was recorded at least ten times. This chain joins TRBV20-1 and TRBJ1-1; D possibly corresponds to TRBD1 (5 bases). Trimming took off 1 base at V and 1 base at J, with 13 bases between the two ends. The CDR3 is 15 amino acids. From germline, CDR1 is DFQATT and CDR2 SNEGSKA (reference sequence). The CDR3 protein is CSARVLGGANTEAFF. The CDR3 DNA is TGCAGTGCTAGAGTGCTGGGCGGGGCGAACACTGAAGCTTTCTTT.

The chain links TRBV19 to TRBJ2-7; 10 bases map to TRBD2. J was trimmed by 1 base and V by 1 base; bases with no gene match: 4. CDR3 length: 16 amino acids. Germline CDR1 and CDR2: LNHDA and SQIVND (reference sequence). The CDR3 DNA reads TGTGCCAGTAGTATAGGACGGACTAGCGGTTCCTACGAGCAGTACTTC. This encodes CASSIGRTSGSYEQYF.

This clonotype has only a few counts. This chain joins TRBV28 and TRBJ2-1; 7 nucleotides line up with TRBD2. Germline V gene data show CDR1 as MDHEN and CDR2 as SYDVKM. The CDR3 is 16 amino acids. V gave up 4 bases and J gave up 3 bases; unmatched junction bases: 9. The CDR3 reads CASSSPGLEDYNEQFF. The CDR3 DNA is TGTGCCAGCAGTTCCCCAGGACTAGAAGACTACAATGAGCAGTTCTTC.

This chain uses TRBV20-1 with TRBJ2-2; TRBD1 matches 10 bases. Unmatched junction bases numbered 7, after V lost 7 bases and J lost 5 bases. This CDR3 contains 14 residues. CDR1 is DFQATT and CDR2 is SNEGSKA in the germline V gene (reference sequence). Here the CDR3 reads CSGKGQGQTGELFF. CDR3 nucleotides: TGCAGTGGAAAGGGACAGGGGCAGACCGGGGAGCTGTTTTTT.

CDR3 nucleotide sequence: TGTGCCAGCAGTTTTGAGGGTACCGGTAATCTCTATGGCTACACCTTC. Residues: CASSFEGTGNLYGYTF. The chain links TRBV27 to TRBJ1-2; no clear D gene. CDR3 size: 16 residues. CDR1 is MNHEY and CDR2 is SMNVEV in the germline V gene (reference sequence). The V end was cut by 3 bases, the J end by 4 bases, with 18 bases between.

This clonotype was counted a few times. V is TRBV3-1 and J is TRBJ2-3, with D possibly matching TRBD1 (5 bases). The tail of the sequence fits TRBJ1-5 better, so the J call may be wrong. The CDR3 extends over 14 amino acids. Germline V gene data show CDR1 as LGHDT and CDR2 as YNNKEL (reference sequence). The CDR3 is CASSVTGLADTQHF. Written as DNA, the CDR3 is TGTGCCAGCAGCGTGACGGGACTGGCAGATACGCAGCATTTT.

This clonotype was seen a handful of times. The chain combines TRBV7-3 with TRBJ2-3; tentatively, D is TRBD2 (6 bases). Germline values: CDR1 SGHTA, CDR2 FQGTGA. V lost 5 bases to trimming and J lost 5 bases, with 17 bases between them. The length of the CDR3 is 15 residues. CDR3 residues: CASSPSGGSLDTQYF. CDR3 nucleotide sequence: TGTGCCAGCAGCCCAAGTGGGGGGTCGTTAGATACGCAGTATTTT. The variable domain in full, completed from reference TRBV7-3 and TRBJ2-3, reads GAGVSQTPSNKVTEKGKYVELRCDPISGHTALYWYRQSLGQGPEFLIYFQGTGAADDSGLPNDRFFAVRPEGSVSTLKIQRTERGDSAVYLCASSPSGGSLDTQYFGPGTRLTVL.

This clonotype was seen a few times. The genes are TRBV24-1 and TRBJ2-1, with 10 bases aligning to TRBD1. With V trimmed by 4 bases and J by 1 base, 12 bases remained unmatched. Germline CDR1 reads KGHDR; CDR2 reads SFDVKD. CDR3 size: 19 residues. The CDR3 reads CATSDPGTGALESYNEQFF. The CDR3 nucleotides are TGTGCCACCAGTGACCCCGGGACAGGGGCCCTAGAATCCTACAATGAGCAGTTCTTC.

Comments on this clonotype: A much bigger clone sits one base away, suggesting this may be a read error. The V and J genes are TRBV28 and TRBJ1-3; the D gene is possibly TRBD1 (6 bases). The CDR3 covers 12 residues. Per the germline V gene, CDR1 is MDHEN and CDR2 is SYDVKM. The CDR3 nucleotides read TGTGTCAGTGGACAGAGTTTAAACACCATATATTTT. It codes for CVSGQSLNTIYF.

In its sample, this clonotype was seen a few times. The chain combines TRBV20-1 with TRBJ2-1, with TRBD1 matching over 10 bases. Per the germline V gene, CDR1 is DFQATT and CDR2 is SNEGSKA (reference sequence). This CDR3 region has 14 residues. V lost 4 bases, J lost 6 bases, and 6 bases stayed unmatched. The CDR3 DNA follows: TGCAGTGCTACTTCAGGGACAGGGGTCAATGAGCAGTTCTTC. It translates to CSATSGTGVNEQFF.

The rearrangement uses TRBV12-3 or TRBV12-4 and TRBJ2-7, with 7 bases aligning to TRBD1. The CDR3 has 15 residues. V lost 6 bases and J lost 3; bases outside the gene matches: 11. Here the CDR3 DNA reads TGTGCCAGCAGCCTACTGACAGGGTTAGGCTACGAGCAGTACTTC. It yields the protein CASSLLTGLGYEQYF.

This clonotype was seen at least ten times. The chain combines TRBV28 with TRBJ2-5, with 9 bases that match TRBD1. V gave up 5 bases and J gave up 5 bases; unmatched junction bases: 9. The CDR3 has 15 amino acids. Looked up from germline, CDR1 is MDHEN and CDR2 is SYDVKM. The CDR3 DNA follows: TGTGCCAGCAGTGAAACAGGGGGCTGGGGTGAGACCCAGTACTTC. It is translated as CASSETGGWGETQYF.

The chain links TRBV15 to TRBJ2-1, with D tentatively TRBD1 (6 bases). The CDR3 runs 15 residues. Trimming stripped 0 bases from V and 7 bases from J, with 13 bases between. The germline gives CDR1 LNHNV, CDR2 YYDKDF (reference sequence). CDR3 sequence: CATSRDLVRGNEQFF. CDR3 nucleotides: TGTGCCACCAGCAGAGATTTGGTAAGGGGGAATGAGCAGTTCTTC.

The chain uses TRBV7-9 and TRBJ2-2, with 9 bases fitting TRBD1. The CDR3 is made up of 16 amino acids. Trimming removed 6 bases from V and 3 bases from J; junction bases left unmatched: 8. The germline V gene has CDR1 SEHNR and CDR2 FQNEAQ (reference sequence). For the CDR3, the DNA is TGTGCCAGCAGGTTCAAACAGGGGGCCCACACCGGGGAGCTGTTTTTT. It codes for CASRFKQGAHTGELFF.

This clonotype was detected many times. This chain uses TRBV28 with TRBJ1-5; weak D call: TRBD1 (5 bases). CDR1 and CDR2 (germline): MDHEN, SYDVKM. V lost 7 bases to trimming and J lost 4 bases, with 17 bases between them. This CDR3 comprises 15 residues. The CDR3 region is CASILSGGDNQPQHF. The CDR3 DNA reads TGTGCCAGCATCCTAAGTGGAGGGGATAATCAGCCCCAGCATTTT.